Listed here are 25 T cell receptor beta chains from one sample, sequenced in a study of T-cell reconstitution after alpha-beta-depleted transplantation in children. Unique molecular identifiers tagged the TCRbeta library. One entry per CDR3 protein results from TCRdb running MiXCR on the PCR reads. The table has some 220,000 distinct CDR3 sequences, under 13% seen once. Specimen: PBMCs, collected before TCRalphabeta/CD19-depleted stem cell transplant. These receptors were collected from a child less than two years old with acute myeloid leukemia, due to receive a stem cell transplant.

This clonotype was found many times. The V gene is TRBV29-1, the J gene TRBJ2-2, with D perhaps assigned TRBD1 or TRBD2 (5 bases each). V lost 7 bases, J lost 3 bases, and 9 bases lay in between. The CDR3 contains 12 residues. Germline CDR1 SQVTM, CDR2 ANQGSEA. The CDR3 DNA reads TGCAGCGGAGGGGTGGACACCGGGGAGCTGTTTTTT. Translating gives CSGGVDTGELFF.

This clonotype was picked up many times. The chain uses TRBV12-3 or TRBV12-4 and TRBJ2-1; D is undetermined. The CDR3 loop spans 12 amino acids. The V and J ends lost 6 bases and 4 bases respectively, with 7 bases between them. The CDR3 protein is CASSRRYNEQFF. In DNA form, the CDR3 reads TGTGCCAGCAGCCGCAGGTACAATGAGCAGTTCTTC.

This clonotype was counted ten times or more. The CDR3 protein is CATSDREGLAGNNEQFF. As DNA, the CDR3 is TGTGCCACCAGTGATCGTGAGGGACTAGCGGGGAACAATGAGCAGTTCTTC. V is TRBV24-1 and J is TRBJ2-1; 13 bases are a match to TRBD2. CDR1 and CDR2 from the germline V gene are KGHDR and SFDVKD. This CDR3 comprises 17 residues. Trimming cost V 3 bases and J 5 bases; bases outside gene matches: 6.

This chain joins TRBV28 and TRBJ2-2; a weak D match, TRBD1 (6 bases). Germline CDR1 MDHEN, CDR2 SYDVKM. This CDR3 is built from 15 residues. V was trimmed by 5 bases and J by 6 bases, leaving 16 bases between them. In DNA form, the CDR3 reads TGTGCCAGCAGTCGAGAGCCCAGGGGAGCCGGGGAGCTGTTTTTT. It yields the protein CASSREPRGAGELFF.

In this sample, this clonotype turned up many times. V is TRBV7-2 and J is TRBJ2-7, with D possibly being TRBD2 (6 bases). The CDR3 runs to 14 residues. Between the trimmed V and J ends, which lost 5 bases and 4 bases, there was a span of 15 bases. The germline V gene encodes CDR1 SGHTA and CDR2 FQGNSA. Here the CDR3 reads CASSQSGVLYEQYF. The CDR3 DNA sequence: TGTGCCAGCAGCCAATCGGGAGTGCTATACGAGCAGTACTTC.

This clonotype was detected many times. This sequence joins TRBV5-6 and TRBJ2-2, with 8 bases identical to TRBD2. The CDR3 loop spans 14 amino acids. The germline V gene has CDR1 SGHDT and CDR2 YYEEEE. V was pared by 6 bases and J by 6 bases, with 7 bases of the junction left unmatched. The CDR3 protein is CASTHRGGPGELFF. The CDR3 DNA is TGTGCCAGCACACATCGGGGGGGCCCCGGGGAGCTGTTTTTT.

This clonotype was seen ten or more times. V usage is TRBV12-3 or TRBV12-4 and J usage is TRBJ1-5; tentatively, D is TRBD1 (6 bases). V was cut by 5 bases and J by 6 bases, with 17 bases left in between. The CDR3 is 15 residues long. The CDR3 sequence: CASSPGGGASQPQHF. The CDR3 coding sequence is TGTGCCAGCAGTCCCGGTGGGGGGGCTAGTCAGCCCCAGCATTTT.

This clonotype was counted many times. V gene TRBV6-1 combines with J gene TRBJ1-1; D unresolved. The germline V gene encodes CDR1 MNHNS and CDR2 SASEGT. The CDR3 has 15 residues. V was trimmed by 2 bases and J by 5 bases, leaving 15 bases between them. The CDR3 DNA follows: TGTGCCAGCAGTGAAAAGGCCGGGGTAAATACTGAAGCTTTCTTT. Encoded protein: CASSEKAGVNTEAFF.

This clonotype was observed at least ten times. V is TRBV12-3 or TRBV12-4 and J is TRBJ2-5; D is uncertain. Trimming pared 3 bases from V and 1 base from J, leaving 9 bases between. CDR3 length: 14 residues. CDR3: CASSLGSAQETQYF. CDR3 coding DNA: TGTGCCAGCAGTTTGGGGTCCGCCCAAGAGACCCAGTACTTC.

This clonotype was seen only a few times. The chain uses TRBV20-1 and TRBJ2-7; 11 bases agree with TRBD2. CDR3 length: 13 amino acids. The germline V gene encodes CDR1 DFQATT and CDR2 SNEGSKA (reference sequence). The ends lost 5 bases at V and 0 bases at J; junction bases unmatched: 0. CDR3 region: CSAGTSGSYEQYF. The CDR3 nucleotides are TGCAGTGCTGGGACTAGCGGCTCCTACGAGCAGTACTTC.

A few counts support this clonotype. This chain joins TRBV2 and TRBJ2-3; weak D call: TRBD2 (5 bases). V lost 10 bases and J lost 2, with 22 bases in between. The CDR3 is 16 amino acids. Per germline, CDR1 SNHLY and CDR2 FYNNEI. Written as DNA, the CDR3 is TGTGCCAACCCCCGGGAAGGGTCCAGCACCACAGATACGCAGTATTTT. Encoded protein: CANPREGSSTTDTQYF.

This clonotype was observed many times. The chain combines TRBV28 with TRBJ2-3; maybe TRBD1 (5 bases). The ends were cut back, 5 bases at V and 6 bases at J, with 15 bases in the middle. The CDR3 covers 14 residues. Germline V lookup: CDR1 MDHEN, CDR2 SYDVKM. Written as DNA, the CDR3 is TGTGCCAGCAGTGATACGGTGGGGCCGGATACGCAGTATTTT. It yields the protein CASSDTVGPDTQYF.

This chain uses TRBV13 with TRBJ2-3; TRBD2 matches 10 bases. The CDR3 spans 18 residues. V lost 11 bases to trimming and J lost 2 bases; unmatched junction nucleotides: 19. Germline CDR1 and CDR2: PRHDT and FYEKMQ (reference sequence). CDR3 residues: CAFSPSPQLAGPTDTQYF. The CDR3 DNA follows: TGTGCCTTCAGCCCCTCGCCCCAACTAGCGGGACCCACAGATACGCAGTATTTT.

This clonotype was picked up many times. The CDR3 DNA reads as TGTGCCAGCAGTTATCGGGGGGCCCCTAACAATGAGCAGTTCTTC. This gives the protein CASSYRGAPNNEQFF. This chain links TRBV12-3 or TRBV12-4 with TRBJ2-1; a weak D match, TRBD2 (7 bases). V was shortened by 4 bases and J by 5 bases, with 15 bases between the two germline ends. The CDR3 loop spans 15 amino acids.

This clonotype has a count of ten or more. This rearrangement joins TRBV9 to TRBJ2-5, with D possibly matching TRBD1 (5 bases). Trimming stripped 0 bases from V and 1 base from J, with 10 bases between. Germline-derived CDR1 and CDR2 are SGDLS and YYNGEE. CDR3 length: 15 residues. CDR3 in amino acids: CASSVAGSSQETQYF. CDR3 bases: TGTGCCAGCAGCGTAGCAGGGTCAAGCCAAGAGACCCAGTACTTC.

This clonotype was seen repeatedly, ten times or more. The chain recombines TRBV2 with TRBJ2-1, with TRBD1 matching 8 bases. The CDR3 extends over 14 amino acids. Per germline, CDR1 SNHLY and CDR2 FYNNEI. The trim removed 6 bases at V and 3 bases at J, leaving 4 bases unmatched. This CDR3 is CASRRDRSYNEQFF. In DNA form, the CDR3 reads TGTGCCAGCAGGCGGGACAGGAGCTACAATGAGCAGTTCTTC.

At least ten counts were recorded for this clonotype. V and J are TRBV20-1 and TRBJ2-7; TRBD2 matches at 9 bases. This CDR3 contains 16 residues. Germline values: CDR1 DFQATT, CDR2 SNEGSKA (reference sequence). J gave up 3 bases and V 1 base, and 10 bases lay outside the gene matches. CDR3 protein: CSARALAGPSHYEQYF. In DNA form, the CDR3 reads TGCAGTGCTAGAGCCCTAGCGGGGCCCTCCCACTACGAGCAGTACTTC.

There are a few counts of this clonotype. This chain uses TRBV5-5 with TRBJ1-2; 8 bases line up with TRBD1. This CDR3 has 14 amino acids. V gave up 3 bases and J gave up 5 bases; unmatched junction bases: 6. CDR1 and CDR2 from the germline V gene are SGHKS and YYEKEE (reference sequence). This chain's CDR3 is CASSSLTGAYGYTF. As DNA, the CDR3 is TGTGCCAGCAGCTCCCTGACAGGGGCGTATGGCTACACCTTC.

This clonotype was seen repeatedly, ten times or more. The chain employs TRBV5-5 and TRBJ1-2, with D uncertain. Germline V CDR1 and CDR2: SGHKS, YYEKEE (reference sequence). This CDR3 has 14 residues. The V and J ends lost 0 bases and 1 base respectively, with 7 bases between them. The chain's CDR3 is CASSLERVNYGYTF. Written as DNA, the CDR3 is TGTGCCAGCAGCTTGGAGAGGGTTAACTATGGCTACACCTTC.

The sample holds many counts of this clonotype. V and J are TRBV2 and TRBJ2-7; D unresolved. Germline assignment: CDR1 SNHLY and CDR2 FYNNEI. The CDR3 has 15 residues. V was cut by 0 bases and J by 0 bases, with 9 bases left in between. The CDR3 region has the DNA TGTGCCAGCAGTGAAGCGCTTGGGTTCTCCTACGAGCAGTACTTC. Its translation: CASSEALGFSYEQYF.

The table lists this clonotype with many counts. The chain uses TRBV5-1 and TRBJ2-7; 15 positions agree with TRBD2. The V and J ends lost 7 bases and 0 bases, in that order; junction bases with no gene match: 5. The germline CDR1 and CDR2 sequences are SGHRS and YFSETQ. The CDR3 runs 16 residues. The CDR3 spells CASCRTSGRVSYEQYF. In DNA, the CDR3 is TGCGCCAGCTGTCGGACTAGCGGGAGGGTCTCCTACGAGCAGTACTTC.

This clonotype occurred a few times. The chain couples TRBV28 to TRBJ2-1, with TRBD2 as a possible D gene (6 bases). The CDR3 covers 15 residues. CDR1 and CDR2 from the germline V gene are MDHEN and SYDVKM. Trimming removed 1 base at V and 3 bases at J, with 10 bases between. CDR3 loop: CASSLSGTGYNEQFF. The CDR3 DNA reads TGTGCCAGCAGTTTATCCGGGACTGGCTACAATGAGCAGTTCTTC.

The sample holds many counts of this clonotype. In nucleotides, the CDR3 is TGTGCCAGCAGCTTCGGACAGGGTGAGCAGTTCTTC. Protein: CASSFGQGEQFF. V is TRBV7-2 and J is TRBJ2-1, with 8 bases lining up with TRBD1. Per the germline V gene, CDR1 is SGHTA and CDR2 is FQGNSA. The ends lost 3 bases at V and 9 bases at J; junction bases unmatched: 1. The CDR3 loop spans 12 amino acids.

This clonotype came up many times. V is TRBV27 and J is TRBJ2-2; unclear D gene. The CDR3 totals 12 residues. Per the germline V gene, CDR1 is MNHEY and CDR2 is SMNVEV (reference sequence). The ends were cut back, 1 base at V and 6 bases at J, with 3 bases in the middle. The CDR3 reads CASSLLAGELFF. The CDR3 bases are TGTGCCAGCAGTTTATTAGCCGGGGAGCTGTTTTTT.

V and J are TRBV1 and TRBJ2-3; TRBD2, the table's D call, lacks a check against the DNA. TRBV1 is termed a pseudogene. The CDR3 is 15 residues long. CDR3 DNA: TGCACCAGCAGCCAAACTAGCGGGGGAAGTGATACGCAGTATTTT. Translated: CTSSQTSGGSDTQYF.